This is a list of T cell receptor beta chains from one sample in a study of cytomegalovirus exposure and HLA in healthy donors. Libraries were prepared by immunoSEQ multiplex PCR; TCRdb keeps only in-frame clonotypes and omits some of them. The sample lists some 35,000 clones, over 60% seen once, with less than 8.5% in the top ten. Sequenced input: PBMCs. The source is a man aged 30 to 39 in good health and CMV-seronegative. Each CDR3 is given with its conserved first and last residue. A D gene is named only where the DNA matches it firmly. Only some rows state a clone size, as once, few, many or a class for expanded clones.

clone_size	cdr3_length	v_call	j_call	d_call	cdr3_aa	cdr3_nt
once	13	TRBV5-6	TRBJ1-1	TRBD1	CASNRGANTEAFF	TGTGCCAGCAACAGGGGCGCAAACACTGAAGCTTTCTTT
few	14	TRBV29-1	TRBJ1-1	NA	CSVGGSFMNTEAFF	TGCAGCGTAGGAGGCTCCTTCATGAACACTGAAGCTTTCTTT
once	13	TRBV29-1	TRBJ1-1	NA	CSVGYQGNTEAFF	TGCAGCGTGGGATATCAGGGGAACACTGAAGCTTTCTTT
NA	13	TRBV28	TRBJ1-2	NA	CASSVDTYYGYTF	TGTGCCAGCAGTGTGGACACCTACTATGGCTACACCTTC
NA	17	TRBV4-3	TRBJ2-3	NA	CASSQKRGWSVLGTQYF	TGCGCCAGCAGCCAAAAGAGGGGGTGGAGCGTCTTAGGTACGCAGTATTTT
NA	15	TRBV4-2	TRBJ1-3	NA	CASSQSGLSLGTIYF	TGTGCCAGCAGCCAATCCGGCCTGAGTCTAGGCACCATATATTTT
NA	14	TRBV6-1	TRBJ1-1	NA	CASSDGGANTEAFF	TGTGCCAGCAGTGACGGAGGTGCGAACACTGAAGCTTTCTTT
NA	14	TRBV7-2	TRBJ1-4	TRBD1	CASSPDRVDEKLFF	TGTGCCAGCAGCCCGGACAGGGTGGACGAAAAACTGTTTTTT
few	14	TRBV10-2	TRBJ2-7	NA	CASSESSGLYEQYF	TGCGCCAGCAGTGAGTCCTCGGGACTTTACGAGCAGTACTTC
NA	14	TRBV5-6	TRBJ1-2	NA	CASSPGLSFWYYTF	TGTGCCAGCAGCCCAGGACTCTCCTTTTGGTACTACACCTTC
NA	15	TRBV28	TRBJ1-5	NA	CASSLGGRGRQPQHF	TGTGCCAGCAGTCTCGGAGGACGAGGGAGACAGCCCCAGCATTTT